These 7 T cell receptor beta chains originate from one sample sequenced in a study of T cell responses to AZD1222 COVID-19 vaccine. Sequenced by immunoSEQ multiplex PCR; TCRdb stores in-frame clones only, minus some. The sample yields over 130,000 clones, 70% to 90% seen once. Material: peripheral blood, obtained on day 0 of AZD1222 vaccination. The source of these receptors is an adult in good health.

V usage is TRBV19 and J usage is TRBJ1-3; tentative D call: TRBD1 (6 bases). This CDR3 contains 14 residues. V was trimmed by 5 bases and J by 4 bases, leaving 12 bases between them. Per the germline V gene, CDR1 is LNHDA and CDR2 is SQIVND (reference sequence). CDR3 sequence reads: CASSWGPVGNTIYF. The CDR3 coding sequence is TGTGCCAGTAGTTGGGGGCCTGTCGGAAACACCATATATTTT.

The chain carries TRBV7-9 and TRBJ1-2; no clear D gene. There are 11 residues in the CDR3. From germline, CDR1 is SEHNR and CDR2 FQNEAQ (reference sequence). V dropped 2 bases and J dropped 8 bases, with 6 bases sitting between them. The DNA for the CDR3 is TGTGCCAGCAGCTTACAAGGGGGCTACACCTTC. Translating gives CASSLQGGYTF.

The chain couples TRBV2 to TRBJ1-3; D is possibly TRBD1 (6 bases). The CDR3 consists of 15 residues. The V end lost 7 bases, the J end lost 0 bases, and 13 bases lay between the germline ends. Germline-derived CDR1 and CDR2 are SNHLY and FYNNEI. In DNA, the CDR3 is TGTGCCAGCAATGGACAGTCGTCCTCTGGAAACACCATATATTTT. It specifies CASNGQSSSGNTIYF.

This clone was recorded only once. The V gene is TRBV12-3 or TRBV12-4, the J gene TRBJ1-2; 7 bases are a match to TRBD1. The CDR3 is made up of 13 amino acids. V was pared by 4 bases and J by 5 bases, with 4 bases of the junction left unmatched. The DNA of the CDR3 is TGTGCCAGCAGTTCTCCGGGACAGTATGGCTACACCTTC. Translation gives CASSSPGQYGYTF.

V usage is TRBV2 and J usage is TRBJ1-6; D ambiguous. The V end was cut by 7 bases, the J end by 1 base, with 17 bases between. The CDR3 consists of 17 residues. The germline gives CDR1 SNHLY, CDR2 FYNNEI. CDR3 in DNA: TGTGCCAGCACGTTTGCGCCTTGGAGATCCTATAATTCACCCCTCCACTTT. This encodes CASTFAPWRSYNSPLHF.

The rearrangement joins TRBV11-2 to TRBJ1-1; D is perhaps TRBD1 (5 bases). This CDR3 is built from 14 residues. Germline V gene sequence: CDR1 SGHAT, CDR2 FQNNGV. Trimming pared 3 bases from V and 7 bases from J, leaving 15 bases between. The CDR3 loop reads CASSLFSGLGEAFF. CDR3 nucleotides: TGTGCCAGCAGCTTGTTTTCAGGGTTAGGTGAAGCTTTCTTT.

The V gene is TRBV4-1, the J gene TRBJ1-5; TRBD1 aligns across 7 bases. V trimming: 4 bases; J trimming: 1 base; junction bases outside the gene matches: 4. Germline V gene data show CDR1 as MGHRA and CDR2 as YSYEKL. The CDR3 has 15 amino acids. The CDR3 protein is CASSPRQGSNQPQHF. The CDR3 DNA reads TGCGCCAGCAGCCCCAGACAGGGAAGCAATCAGCCCCAGCATTTT.